These T cell receptor beta chains were read from a single sample in a study of cytomegalovirus exposure and HLA in healthy donors. TCRdb's copy holds only in-frame clones and misses some; the assay was immunoSEQ multiplex PCR. The sample has under 140,000 clones, 80% seen once; the top ten hold 2.5% to 3.5%. Sample: PBMCs. The receptors shown here come from a woman between 55 and 75 years old in good health and CMV-seropositive. The CDR3 runs from the conserved cysteine through the conserved F or W. The D gene is left open where the match is weak. A row's size may be missing; if present it is once, few, many or a size class.

len: 13; abundance: .; v_gene: TRBV2; d_gene: TRBD1; j_gene: TRBJ1-5; CDR3aa: CASTGQLYQPQHF; CDR3nt: TGTGCCAGCACGGGACAGCTCTACCAGCCCCAGCATTTT
len: 16; abundance: .; v_gene: TRBV6-6; d_gene: TRBD1; j_gene: TRBJ1-5; CDR3aa: CASSYPGTGGSQPQHF; CDR3nt: TGTGCCAGCAGTTACCCAGGGACAGGGGGCTCGCAGCCCCAGCATTTT
len: 15; abundance: few; v_gene: TRBV9; d_gene: TRBD1; j_gene: TRBJ1-1; CDR3aa: CASSAQTGGGTEAFF; CDR3nt: TGTGCCAGCAGCGCACAAACAGGGGGTGGCACTGAAGCTTTCTTT
len: 14; abundance: .; v_gene: TRBV5-1; d_gene: .; j_gene: TRBJ2-3; CDR3aa: CASSLGEEYDTQYF; CDR3nt: TGCGCCAGCAGCTTGGGCGAGGAGTACGATACGCAGTATTTT
len: 15; abundance: .; v_gene: TRBV7-9; d_gene: .; j_gene: TRBJ2-3; CDR3aa: CASSPRTVSTDTQYF; CDR3nt: TGTGCCAGCAGCCCCCGGACAGTGAGCACAGATACGCAGTATTTT
len: 11; abundance: .; v_gene: TRBV5-1; d_gene: .; j_gene: TRBJ2-7; CDR3aa: CASSLGPVQYF; CDR3nt: TGCGCCAGCAGCTTGGGGCCAGTTCAGTACTTC
len: 15; abundance: .; v_gene: TRBV18; d_gene: TRBD1; j_gene: TRBJ2-1; CDR3aa: CASSPERTGAYEQFF; CDR3nt: TGTGCCAGCTCACCGGAAAGGACAGGGGCATATGAGCAGTTCTTC
len: 14; abundance: once; v_gene: TRBV19; d_gene: .; j_gene: TRBJ1-2; CDR3aa: CASSRGNTGNGYTF; CDR3nt: TGTGCCAGTAGCAGGGGAAACACAGGAAATGGCTACACCTTC
len: 16; abundance: .; v_gene: TRBV9; d_gene: .; j_gene: TRBJ2-4; CDR3aa: CASSPHGTSAKNIQYF; CDR3nt: TGTGCCAGCAGCCCCCACGGTACTTCGGCCAAAAACATTCAGTACTTC
len: 16; abundance: .; v_gene: TRBV23-1; d_gene: TRBD2; j_gene: TRBJ2-2; CDR3aa: CASSRPGLANTGELFF; CDR3nt: TGCGCCAGCAGTCGGCCGGGACTAGCGAACACCGGGGAGCTGTTTTTT
len: 14; abundance: .; v_gene: TRBV9; d_gene: .; j_gene: TRBJ2-2; CDR3aa: CASSVAPGTGELFF; CDR3nt: TGTGCCAGCAGCGTAGCTCCGGGGACCGGGGAGCTGTTTTTT
len: 15; abundance: .; v_gene: TRBV4-1; d_gene: TRBD2; j_gene: TRBJ2-3; CDR3aa: CASSQRAGGTDTQYF; CDR3nt: TGCGCCAGCAGCCAACGAGCGGGAGGGACAGATACGCAGTATTTT
len: 14; abundance: .; v_gene: TRBV5-4; d_gene: .; j_gene: TRBJ2-7; CDR3aa: CASSPGLGPYEQYF; CDR3nt: TGTGCCAGCAGTCCTGGACTTGGACCCTACGAGCAGTACTTC
len: 15; abundance: many; v_gene: TRBV2; d_gene: TRBD1; j_gene: TRBJ1-4; CDR3aa: CASSPGTGSIEKLFF; CDR3nt: TGTGCCAGCAGCCCGGGGACAGGGTCCATTGAAAAACTGTTTTTT
len: 14; abundance: .; v_gene: TRBV6-1; d_gene: .; j_gene: TRBJ2-2; CDR3aa: CASSELGGFGELFF; CDR3nt: TGTGCCAGCAGTGAATTAGGGGGTTTCGGGGAGCTGTTTTTT
len: 16; abundance: .; v_gene: TRBV2; d_gene: TRBD2; j_gene: TRBJ2-7; CDR3aa: CASSGTSDPWDHEQYF; CDR3nt: TGTGCCAGCAGTGGGACTAGCGATCCATGGGATCACGAGCAGTACTTC
len: 13; abundance: .; v_gene: TRBV4-2; d_gene: TRBD1; j_gene: TRBJ2-1; CDR3aa: CASSQTGTDEQFF; CDR3nt: TGTGCCAGCAGCCAGACAGGGACGGATGAGCAGTTCTTC
len: 14; abundance: .; v_gene: TRBV5-4; d_gene: TRBD2; j_gene: TRBJ2-7; CDR3aa: CASSFAGGGYEQYF; CDR3nt: TGTGCCAGCAGCTTCGCGGGAGGAGGCTACGAGCAGTACTTC
len: 15; abundance: .; v_gene: TRBV27; d_gene: TRBD1; j_gene: TRBJ2-7; CDR3aa: CASSFYRGRSYEQYF; CDR3nt: TGTGCCAGCAGTTTCTACAGGGGGCGATCCTACGAGCAGTACTTC
len: 13; abundance: .; v_gene: TRBV15; d_gene: TRBD1; j_gene: TRBJ1-2; CDR3aa: CATSRDRDYGYTF; CDR3nt: TGTGCCACCAGCCGCGACAGGGACTATGGCTACACCTTC
len: 16; abundance: .; v_gene: TRBV5-1; d_gene: .; j_gene: TRBJ1-1; CDR3aa: CASSLRFVGENTEAFF; CDR3nt: TGCGCCAGCAGCTTAAGATTTGTCGGGGAGAACACTGAAGCTTTCTTT
len: 16; abundance: .; v_gene: TRBV7-6; d_gene: TRBD1; j_gene: TRBJ2-7; CDR3aa: CASSFGWTGKSYEQYF; CDR3nt: TGTGCCAGCAGCTTCGGCTGGACAGGGAAGTCCTACGAGCAGTACTTC
len: 15; abundance: .; v_gene: TRBV10-1; d_gene: .; j_gene: TRBJ2-1; CDR3aa: CASSDAGSNNNEQFF; CDR3nt: TGCGCCAGCAGTGACGCGGGGTCAAATAACAATGAGCAGTTCTTC
len: 14; abundance: .; v_gene: TRBV2; d_gene: TRBD2; j_gene: TRBJ2-2; CDR3aa: CASAGTSWPGELFF; CDR3nt: TGTGCCAGCGCGGGGACTAGCTGGCCCGGGGAGCTGTTTTTT
len: 11; abundance: .; v_gene: TRBV2; d_gene: .; j_gene: TRBJ2-1; CDR3aa: CASSLSNEQFF; CDR3nt: TGTGCCAGCAGTCTCAGCAATGAGCAGTTCTTC
len: 15; abundance: .; v_gene: TRBV6-6; d_gene: .; j_gene: TRBJ2-3; CDR3aa: CASSYYGQPTDTQYF; CDR3nt: TGTGCCAGCAGTTACTATGGACAGCCCACAGATACGCAGTATTTT
len: 13; abundance: .; v_gene: TRBV27; d_gene: TRBD1; j_gene: TRBJ1-1; CDR3aa: CASRGQVRTEAFF; CDR3nt: TGTGCCAGCAGGGGACAGGTCCGCACTGAAGCTTTCTTT
len: 13; abundance: .; v_gene: TRBV2; d_gene: .; j_gene: TRBJ1-5; CDR3aa: CASSVGGSQPQHF; CDR3nt: TGTGCCAGCAGTGTTGGGGGCTCGCAGCCCCAGCATTTT
len: 15; abundance: .; v_gene: TRBV6-5; d_gene: .; j_gene: TRBJ1-2; CDR3aa: CASSYLGGFGYGYTF; CDR3nt: TGTGCCAGCAGTTACTTGGGGGGTTTCGGCTATGGCTACACCTTC
len: 20; abundance: .; v_gene: TRBV15; d_gene: TRBD2; j_gene: TRBJ2-5; CDR3aa: CATSREAGTSGRPLQETQYF; CDR3nt: TGTGCCACCAGCAGAGAGGCCGGGACTAGCGGGAGGCCCTTACAAGAGACCCAGTACTTC
len: 14; abundance: .; v_gene: TRBV5-1; d_gene: TRBD1; j_gene: TRBJ2-7; CDR3aa: CASSPGTGAYEQYF; CDR3nt: TGCGCCAGCAGCCCCGGGACAGGAGCCTACGAGCAGTACTTC
len: 12; abundance: .; v_gene: TRBV2; d_gene: TRBD1; j_gene: TRBJ2-3; CDR3aa: CASSEGQGLQYF; CDR3nt: TGTGCCAGCAGTGAAGGACAGGGATTGCAGTATTTT
len: 14; abundance: few; v_gene: TRBV6-1; d_gene: TRBD2; j_gene: TRBJ2-3; CDR3aa: CASNLAGNTDTQYF; CDR3nt: TGTGCCAGCAATCTAGCGGGGAACACAGATACGCAGTATTTT
len: 16; abundance: .; v_gene: TRBV4-2; d_gene: .; j_gene: TRBJ2-3; CDR3aa: CASSQGKRSGTDTQYF; CDR3nt: TGTGCCAGCAGCCAAGGAAAGCGGTCGGGCACAGATACGCAGTATTTT
len: 12; abundance: .; v_gene: TRBV7-9; d_gene: .; j_gene: TRBJ1-1; CDR3aa: CSSSLAGGAPFF; CDR3nt: TGTTCCAGCAGCTTAGCGGGAGGGGCTCCTTTCTTT
len: 14; abundance: .; v_gene: TRBV2; d_gene: .; j_gene: TRBJ2-1; CDR3aa: CASSEILLNNEQFF; CDR3nt: TGTGCCAGCAGTGAAATACTATTAAACAATGAGCAGTTCTTC
len: 14; abundance: .; v_gene: TRBV13; d_gene: .; j_gene: TRBJ2-3; CDR3aa: CASSPDSVTDTQYF; CDR3nt: TGTGCCAGCAGCCCAGACAGTGTCACAGATACGCAGTATTTT
len: 17; abundance: .; v_gene: TRBV4-1; d_gene: .; j_gene: TRBJ2-2; CDR3aa: CASSQGLRGQYTGELFF; CDR3nt: TGCGCCAGCAGCCAGGGATTGCGTGGACAGTACACCGGGGAGCTGTTTTTT
len: 15; abundance: .; v_gene: TRBV7-3; d_gene: TRBD2; j_gene: TRBJ2-3; CDR3aa: CASSSGLAGVDTQYF; CDR3nt: TGTGCCAGCAGCTCCGGACTAGCGGGGGTGGATACGCAGTATTTT
len: 14; abundance: .; v_gene: TRBV5-1; d_gene: TRBD1; j_gene: TRBJ1-6; CDR3aa: CASSNDRGEPPLHF; CDR3nt: TGCGCCAGCAGCAATGACAGGGGAGAACCACCCCTCCACTTT
len: 14; abundance: .; v_gene: TRBV28; d_gene: TRBD2; j_gene: TRBJ2-1; CDR3aa: CASSFGGGNNEQFF; CDR3nt: TGTGCCAGCAGTTTTGGGGGAGGGAACAATGAGCAGTTCTTC
len: 13; abundance: .; v_gene: TRBV9; d_gene: .; j_gene: TRBJ2-7; CDR3aa: CASSVTGNYEQYF; CDR3nt: TGTGCCAGCAGCGTCACAGGGAACTACGAGCAGTACTTC